This section outlines one T cell receptor beta chain sequence together with its context. Enrolment of Seattle patients took place during active infection, and they were followed longitudinally. CDR1 and CDR2 from the germline V gene are SGDLS and YYNGEE. Trimming removed 6 bases from V and 5 bases from J; junction bases left unmatched: 5. The CDR3 has 14 amino acids. Original processing notes: Reference gene primers were amplified, and this amplification served to estimate nucleated cell counts. Generated by immunoSEQ multiplex PCR, the TCRdb table keeps only in-frame clones and is missing some. For V, J and clone size, that table is used; D and trimming come from the DNA. The sample lists some 290,000 clones, around 90% seen once, with around 0.93% in the top ten. The sample is drawn from a study of blood T cell repertoires in COVID-19. The wider study: COVID-19 samples, acute and convalescent, were from the United States, Italy and Spain. T cells, B-cell-depleted T cells, or PBMCs supplied cDNA or gDNA.

The sequenced sample consisted of peripheral blood. This chain connects TRBV9 to TRBJ2-1; 10 nucleotides agree with TRBD2. This clonotype was obtained from a woman in her forties with COVID-19, enrolled during active disease. The CDR3: CASTRTSGDNEQFF. In DNA form, the CDR3 reads TGTGCCAGCACCCGGACTAGCGGTGACAATGAGCAGTTCTTC.